This T cell receptor (beta chain) is from a study of patients and donors after allogeneic stem cell transplantation. Ten or more counts support this clonotype. The CDR3 length is 16 residues. V was shortened by 3 bases and J by 5 bases, with 22 bases between the two germline ends. CDR1 is SQVTM and CDR2 is ANQGSEA in the germline V gene. One entry per CDR3 protein, called by TCRdb with MiXCR from the RT-PCR reads. The sample lists 900,000 to 1,000,000 distinct CDR3 sequences; around 17% were seen once. The chain combines TRBV29-1 with TRBJ2-5; weak D call: TRBD1 (6 bases). The receptor was derived from a human donor who was either an allogeneic HSCT recipient or a stem cell or donor lymphocyte infusion donor (not recorded which). It is not recorded whose cells these are; they may come from a transplant donor. The sequencing input was blood, either unsorted or a sorted T cell fraction (not recorded which). CDR3 sequence (DNA): TGCAGCGTTGATCCCGGCGTACAGGGTATAGGGGAGACCCAGTACTTC. Residues: CSVDPGVQGIGETQYF.